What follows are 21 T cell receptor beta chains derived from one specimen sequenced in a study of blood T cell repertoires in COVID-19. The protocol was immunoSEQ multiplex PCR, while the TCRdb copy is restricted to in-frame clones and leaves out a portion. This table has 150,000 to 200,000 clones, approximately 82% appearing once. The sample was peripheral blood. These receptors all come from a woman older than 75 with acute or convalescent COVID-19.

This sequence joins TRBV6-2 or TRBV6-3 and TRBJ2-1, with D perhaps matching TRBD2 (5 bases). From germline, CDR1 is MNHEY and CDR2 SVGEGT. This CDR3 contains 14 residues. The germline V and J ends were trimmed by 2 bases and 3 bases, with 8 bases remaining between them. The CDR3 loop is CASSYDYFYNEQFF. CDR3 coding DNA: TGTGCCAGCAGTTACGACTACTTCTACAATGAGCAGTTCTTC.

The CDR3 nucleotides read TGCGCCAGCAGCCAAACTCCGGGACTAGCGGGGATACTCTCCTACAATGAGCAGTTCTTC. The encoded protein is CASSQTPGLAGILSYNEQFF. The chain employs TRBV4-3 and TRBJ2-1; 13 bases map to TRBD2. CDR1 is LGHNA and CDR2 is YSLEER in the germline V gene. The CDR3 has 20 residues. V lost 2 bases, J lost 0 bases, and 10 bases stayed unmatched.

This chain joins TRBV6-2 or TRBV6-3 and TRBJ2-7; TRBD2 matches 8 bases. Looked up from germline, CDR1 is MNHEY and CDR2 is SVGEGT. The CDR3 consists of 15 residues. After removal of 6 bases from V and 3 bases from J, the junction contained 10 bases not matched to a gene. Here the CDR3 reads CASSDPGLGHYEQYF. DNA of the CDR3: TGTGCCAGCAGCGACCCGGGACTAGGCCACTACGAGCAGTACTTC.

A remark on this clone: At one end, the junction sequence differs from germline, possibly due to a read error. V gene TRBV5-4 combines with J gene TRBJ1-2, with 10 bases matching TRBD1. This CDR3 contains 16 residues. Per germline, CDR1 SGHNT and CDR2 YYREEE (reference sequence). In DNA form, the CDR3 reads TGTGCCAGCATGGGAGGTCGGGACAGGGGAAACTACGGCTACACCTTC. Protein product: CASMGGRDRGNYGYTF.

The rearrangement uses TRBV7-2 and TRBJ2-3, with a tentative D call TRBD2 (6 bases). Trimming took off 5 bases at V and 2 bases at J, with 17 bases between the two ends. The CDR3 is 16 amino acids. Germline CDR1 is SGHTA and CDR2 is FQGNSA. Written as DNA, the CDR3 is TGTGCCAGCAGCCCCAACCTCGGGAGAGACACAGATACGCAGTATTTT. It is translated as CASSPNLGRDTDTQYF.

CDR3: CASSLAQRANTEAFF. CDR3 coding DNA: TGCGCCAGCAGCTTGGCTCAGCGAGCGAACACTGAAGCTTTCTTT. The J gene is TRBJ1-1, the V gene TRBV5-1; unclear D gene. Trimming removed 0 bases at V and 1 base at J, with 10 bases between. This CDR3 has 15 residues. CDR1 SGHRS and CDR2 YFSETQ come from the germline V gene.

In DNA form, the CDR3 reads TGTGCCAGTTTCCGACTAGCGGGGACGTACAATGAGCAGTTCTTC. It codes for CASFRLAGTYNEQFF. The chain recombines TRBV6-5 with TRBJ2-1; 11 nucleotides line up with TRBD2. The CDR3 length is 15 residues. Trimming cost V 9 bases and J 4 bases; bases outside gene matches: 8. Germline V lookup: CDR1 MNHEY, CDR2 SVGAGI.

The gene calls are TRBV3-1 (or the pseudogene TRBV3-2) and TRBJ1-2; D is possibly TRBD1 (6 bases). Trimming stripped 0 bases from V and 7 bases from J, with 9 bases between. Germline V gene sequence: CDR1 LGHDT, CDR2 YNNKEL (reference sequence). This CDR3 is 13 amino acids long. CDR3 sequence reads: CASSQESGVGYTF. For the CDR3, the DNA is TGTGCCAGCAGCCAAGAATCAGGGGTTGGCTACACCTTC.

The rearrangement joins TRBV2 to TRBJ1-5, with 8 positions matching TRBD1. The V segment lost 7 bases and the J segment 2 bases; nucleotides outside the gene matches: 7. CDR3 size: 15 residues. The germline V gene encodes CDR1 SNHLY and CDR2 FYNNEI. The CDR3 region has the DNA TGTGCCAGCAAAATGGACAGGGCCGGCAATCAGCCCCAGCATTTT. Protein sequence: CASKMDRAGNQPQHF.

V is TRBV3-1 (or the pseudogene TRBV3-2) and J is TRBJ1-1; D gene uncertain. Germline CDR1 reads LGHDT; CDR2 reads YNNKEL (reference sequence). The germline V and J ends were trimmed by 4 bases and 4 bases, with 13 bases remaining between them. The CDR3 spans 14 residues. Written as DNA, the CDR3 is TGTGCCAGCAGCCCCATGACACTCTCCACTGAAGCTTTCTTT. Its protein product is CASSPMTLSTEAFF.

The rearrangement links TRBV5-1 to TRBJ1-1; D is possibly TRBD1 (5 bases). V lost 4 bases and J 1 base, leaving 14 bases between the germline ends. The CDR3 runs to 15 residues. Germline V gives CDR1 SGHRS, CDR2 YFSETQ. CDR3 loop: CASSADGGRNTEAFF. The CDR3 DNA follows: TGCGCCAGCAGCGCGGACGGGGGAAGGAACACTGAAGCTTTCTTT.

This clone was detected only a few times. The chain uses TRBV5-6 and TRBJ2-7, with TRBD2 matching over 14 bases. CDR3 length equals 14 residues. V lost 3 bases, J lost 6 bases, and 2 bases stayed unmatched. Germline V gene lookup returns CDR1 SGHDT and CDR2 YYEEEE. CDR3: CASSWGLAGVEQYF. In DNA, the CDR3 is TGTGCCAGCAGCTGGGGACTAGCGGGAGTCGAGCAGTACTTC.

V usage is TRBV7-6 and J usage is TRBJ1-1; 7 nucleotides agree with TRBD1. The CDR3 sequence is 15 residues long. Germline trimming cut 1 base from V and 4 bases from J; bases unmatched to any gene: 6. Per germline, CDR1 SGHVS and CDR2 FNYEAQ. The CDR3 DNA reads TGTGCCAGCAGCTTAGTTCGACAGGGTTCCACTGAAGCTTTCTTT. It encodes CASSLVRQGSTEAFF.

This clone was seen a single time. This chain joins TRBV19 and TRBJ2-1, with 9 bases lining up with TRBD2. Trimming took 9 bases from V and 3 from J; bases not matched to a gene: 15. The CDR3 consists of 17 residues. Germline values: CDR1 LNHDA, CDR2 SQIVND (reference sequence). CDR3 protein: CASSPGPGTSFYNEQFF. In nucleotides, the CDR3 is TGTGCCAGCAGCCCCGGTCCCGGGACTAGCTTCTACAATGAGCAGTTCTTC.

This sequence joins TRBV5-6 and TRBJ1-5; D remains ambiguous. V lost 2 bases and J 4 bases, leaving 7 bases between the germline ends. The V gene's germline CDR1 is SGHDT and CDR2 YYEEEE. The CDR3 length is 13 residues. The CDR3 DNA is TGTGCCAGCAGCTTTGGACTGAATCAGCCCCAGCATTTT. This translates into CASSFGLNQPQHF.

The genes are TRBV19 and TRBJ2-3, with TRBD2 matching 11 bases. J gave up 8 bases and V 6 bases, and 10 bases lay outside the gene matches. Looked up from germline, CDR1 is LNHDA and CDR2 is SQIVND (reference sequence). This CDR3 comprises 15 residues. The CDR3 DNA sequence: TGTGCCAGTAGACTAGCGGGAGACCGTCTAAGTACGCAGTATTTT. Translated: CASRLAGDRLSTQYF.

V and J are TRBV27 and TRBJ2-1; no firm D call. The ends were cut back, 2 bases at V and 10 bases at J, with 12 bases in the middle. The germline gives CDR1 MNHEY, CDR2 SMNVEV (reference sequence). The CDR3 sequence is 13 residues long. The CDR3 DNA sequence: TGTGCCAGCAGTTTAGTAGCCCGGGTCGAGCAGTTCTTC. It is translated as CASSLVARVEQFF.

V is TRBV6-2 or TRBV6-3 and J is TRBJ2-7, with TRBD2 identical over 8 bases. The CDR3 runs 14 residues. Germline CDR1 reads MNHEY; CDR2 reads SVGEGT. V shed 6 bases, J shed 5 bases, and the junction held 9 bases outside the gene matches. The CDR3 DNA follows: TGTGCCAGCAGCGGGAGCGGGAGAGCCCACGAGCAGTACTTC. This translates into CASSGSGRAHEQYF.

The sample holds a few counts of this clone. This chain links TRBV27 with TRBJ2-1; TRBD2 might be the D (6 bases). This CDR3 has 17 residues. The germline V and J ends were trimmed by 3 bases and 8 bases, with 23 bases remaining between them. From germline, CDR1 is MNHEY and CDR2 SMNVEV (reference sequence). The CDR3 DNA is TGTGCCAGCAGTTTTCATTCGGGGGACGTATCTCAGTATGAGCAGTTCTTC. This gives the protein CASSFHSGDVSQYEQFF.

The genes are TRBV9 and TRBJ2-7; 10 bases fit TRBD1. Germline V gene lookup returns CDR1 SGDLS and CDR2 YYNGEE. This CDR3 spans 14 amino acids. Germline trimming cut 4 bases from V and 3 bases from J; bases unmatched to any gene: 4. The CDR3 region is CASSTGQGLYEQYF. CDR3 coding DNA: TGTGCCAGCAGCACGGGACAGGGGCTCTACGAGCAGTACTTC.

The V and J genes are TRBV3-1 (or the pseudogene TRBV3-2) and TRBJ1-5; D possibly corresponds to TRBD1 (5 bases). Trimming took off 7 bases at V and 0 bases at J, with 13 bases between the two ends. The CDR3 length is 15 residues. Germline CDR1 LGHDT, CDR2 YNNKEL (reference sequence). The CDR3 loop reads CASTQGANSNQPQHF. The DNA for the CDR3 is TGTGCCAGCACCCAGGGCGCCAATAGCAATCAGCCCCAGCATTTT.